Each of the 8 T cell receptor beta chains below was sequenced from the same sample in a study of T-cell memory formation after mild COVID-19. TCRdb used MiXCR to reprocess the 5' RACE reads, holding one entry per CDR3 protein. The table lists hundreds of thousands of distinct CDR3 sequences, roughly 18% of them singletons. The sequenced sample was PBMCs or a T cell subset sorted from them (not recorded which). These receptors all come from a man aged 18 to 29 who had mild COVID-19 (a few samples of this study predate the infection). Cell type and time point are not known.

The CDR3 DNA reads as TGTGCCAGCAGCCCCGGCATTAGCGGGGGGGGAGATACGCAGTATTTT. It codes for CASSPGISGGGDTQYF. The J gene is TRBJ2-3, the V gene TRBV14; 11 nucleotides agree with TRBD2. CDR1 SGHDN and CDR2 FVKESK come from the germline V gene. The CDR3 has 16 residues. V was clipped by 4 bases and J by 5 bases; unmatched bases: 8.

CDR3 amino acids: CASSFRGEESQPQHF. DNA for the CDR3: TGTGCCAGCAGCTTTAGAGGGGAGGAAAGTCAGCCCCAGCATTTT. V gene TRBV9 combines with J gene TRBJ1-5; D possibly corresponds to TRBD1 (5 bases). V was trimmed by 4 bases and J by 6 bases, leaving 17 bases between them. CDR1 SGDLS and CDR2 YYNGEE come from the germline V gene. The CDR3 extends over 15 amino acids.

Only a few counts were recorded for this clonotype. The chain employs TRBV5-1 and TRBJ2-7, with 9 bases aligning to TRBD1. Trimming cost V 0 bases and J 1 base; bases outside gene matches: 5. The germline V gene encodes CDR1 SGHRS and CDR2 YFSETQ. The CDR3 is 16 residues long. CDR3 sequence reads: CASSLGTGDISYEQYF. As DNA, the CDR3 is TGCGCCAGCAGCTTGGGGACAGGGGACATATCCTACGAGCAGTACTTC. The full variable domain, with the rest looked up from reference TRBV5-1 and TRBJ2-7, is KAGVTQTPRYLIKTRGQQVTLSCSPISGHRSVSWYQQTPGQGLQFLFEYFSETQRNKGNFPGRFSGRQFSNSRSEMNVSTLELGDSALYLCASSLGTGDISYEQYFGPGTRLTVT.

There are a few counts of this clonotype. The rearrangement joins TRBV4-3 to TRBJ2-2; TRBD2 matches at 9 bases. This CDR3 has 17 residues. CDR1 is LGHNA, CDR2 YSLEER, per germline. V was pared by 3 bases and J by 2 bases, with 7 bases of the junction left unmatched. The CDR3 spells CASSHAVAGENTGELFF. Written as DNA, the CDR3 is TGCGCCAGCAGCCATGCCGTAGCGGGGGAAAACACCGGGGAGCTGTTTTTT.

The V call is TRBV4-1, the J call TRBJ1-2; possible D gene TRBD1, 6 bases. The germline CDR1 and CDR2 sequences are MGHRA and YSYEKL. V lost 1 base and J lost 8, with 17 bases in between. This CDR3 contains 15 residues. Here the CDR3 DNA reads TGCGCCAGCAGCCAAGGTCAGGGGCTACCCGTGGGCTACACCTTC. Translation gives CASSQGQGLPVGYTF.

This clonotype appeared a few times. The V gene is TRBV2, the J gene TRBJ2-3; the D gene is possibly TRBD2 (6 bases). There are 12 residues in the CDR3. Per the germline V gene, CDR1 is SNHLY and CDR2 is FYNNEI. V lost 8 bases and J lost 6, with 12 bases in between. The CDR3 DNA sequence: TGTGCCAGCGGGCCTGGGAGGGATACGCAGTATTTT. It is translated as CASGPGRDTQYF.

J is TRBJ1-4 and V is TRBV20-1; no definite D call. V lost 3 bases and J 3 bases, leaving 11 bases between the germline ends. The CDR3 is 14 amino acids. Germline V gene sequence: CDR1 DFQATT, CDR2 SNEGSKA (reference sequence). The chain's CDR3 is CSAREKEPNEKLFF. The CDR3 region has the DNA TGCAGTGCTAGGGAAAAGGAACCTAATGAAAAACTGTTTTTT.

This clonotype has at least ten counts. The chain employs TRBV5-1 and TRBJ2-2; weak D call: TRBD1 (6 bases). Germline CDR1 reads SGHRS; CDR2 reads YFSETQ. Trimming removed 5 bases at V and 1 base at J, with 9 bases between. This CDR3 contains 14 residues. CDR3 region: CASRPTGNTGELFF. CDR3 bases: TGCGCCAGCAGGCCGACAGGGAACACCGGGGAGCTGTTTTTT.